This T cell receptor (beta chain) derives from a study of OX40 agonist ivuxolimab in advanced cancers. Regarding the research as a whole: Ivuxolimab was an agonistic, fully human IgG2 monoclonal antibody directed against OX40 (CD134), a costimulatory receptor. Peripheral TCRbeta sequencing aimed to test whether ivuxolimab altered TCR sequence diversity and caused clonal T-cell expansion. Of the 52 patients in dose escalation, about 19 had hepatocellular carcinoma, some 15 had melanoma, 9 had renal cell carcinoma and 9 had head and neck cancer. The monotherapy dose-escalation portion (N ≈ 52 patients) of the phase I ivuxolimab trial is reported in the paper. In the dose-escalation cohort, nearly 85% of patients were male, and the mean age was 60 years with a range of roughly 23 to 90. Partial responses were achieved by three dose-escalation patients, of whom one had hepatocellular carcinoma and two had cutaneous melanoma. Prior anti-PD-1, anti-PD-L1 or anti-CTLA-4 therapy was permitted, and checkpoint inhibitors had been received by roughly 42% of dose-escalation patients. Intravenous ivuxolimab was administered to patients every 2 weeks at six dose levels: 0.01, 0.1, 0.3, 1.5, 3 and 10 mg/kg. On the study overall, not on this receptor specifically: In the 0.1-3.0 mg/kg groups, partial responders were among the patients with the lowest normalized peripheral clonal expansion, particularly in CD8+ T cells. At doses from 0.1 to 3.0 mg/kg, clonal expansion was seen in both CD4+ and CD8+ blood T cells between baseline and week 6. Low levels of normalized T-cell clonal expansion were also shown by some nonresponding patients. The antigen specificity of the peripheral T cells that underwent clonal expansion was not determined. On average, CD8+ T cells showed more expanded clones than CD4+ T cells after ivuxolimab.

In regard to this clone: Its antigen is unknown. Per-base qualities were not stored, and no clone one base away is much larger.

Genomic DNA was extracted from sorted cells for sequencing of the TCRbeta CDR3 region. TCRbeta CDR3 regions were sequenced using the immunoSEQ Assay. TCRdb provides this immuneACCESS table in a form limited to in-frame rearrangements. Some clones are lacking; in checked studies, under half of them reflect an unresolved V gene, and why the rest are absent is not known. In all, the sample holds about 110,000 clones, and 75% to 95% of those were seen once. The top ten constitute about 0.48% of the sample. Reading the germline V gene gives CDR1 SGDLS and CDR2 YYNGEE. Including cysteine and phenylalanine, the CDR3 has 15 amino acids. The DNA shown is the 45-base CDR3, in frame from base 1. V has 4 bases trimmed and J has 7 bases trimmed; junction bases matching no gene number 11. The trial excluded patients who had a history of autoimmune disease or who were on systemic immunosuppression. In every dose cohort, peripheral blood was drawn for TCR sequencing at baseline, cycle 4 day 1, and cycle 7 day 1. Samples were obtained from an open-label, multicenter, first-in-human phase I dose-escalation trial of ivuxolimab. Adults with locally advanced or metastatic melanoma, renal cell, hepatocellular, or head and neck squamous cell carcinoma were enrolled in the trial. Before TCR sequencing, CD4+ and CD8+ T cells were separately sorted from peripheral blood.

This receptor was obtained from an adult with an advanced solid tumor such as melanoma, head and neck, liver or kidney cancer. Recombination joined TRBV9 with TRBJ2-1, with 7 central nucleotides matching TRBD1. The starting material was CD4+ or CD8+ T cells sorted from blood, obtained in a trial of the OX40 agonist ivuxolimab. The CDR3 region has the sequence CASSFRQGSTNEQFF. At the DNA level, the sequence is TGTGCCAGCAGCTTTCGACAGGGAAGTACTAATGAGCAGTTCTTC.